Reported below is one TCR beta chain. Antigen specificity is unknown. Germline lookup yields CDR1 MDHEN and CDR2 SYDVKM. The V gene lost 7 bases and the J gene lost 1 base, with 14 bases spanning the gap. The CDR3 contains 15 residues. TCRdb recomputed calls from the RT-PCR reads with MiXCR, one row per CDR3 protein. The sample contains hundreds of thousands of distinct CDR3 sequences, approximately 15% of which appear only once. The data were obtained in a study of response to subunit inactivated influenza vaccine. Regarding the study as a whole: The authors proposed limited new T cell recruitment per seasonal influenza vaccination.

This receptor was identified in a man aged 50 to 60 who received an inactivated influenza vaccine. The material was PBMCs from blood, obtained 14 to 15 days before vaccination. The chain has TRBV28 and TRBJ1-5; D not resolved. CDR3 region: CASNPQGLSNQPQHF. The CDR3 nucleotides read TGTGCCAGCAACCCTCAAGGGCTGAGCAATCAGCCCCAGCATTTT.